The 27 T cell receptor beta chains below all came from one sample that was sequenced in a study of blood T cell repertoires in COVID-19 (dated by TCRdb to 2018 to 2020). The library was generated by the immunoSEQ multiplex PCR assay. The table was pulled from immuneACCESS by TCRdb, which kept in-frame rearrangements only. Such tables lose some clones; where checked, under half of the loss comes from unresolved V genes, and the rest has no known cause. The sample yields over 130,000 clones; 70% to 90% were counted once. The ten largest clonotypes hold roughly 3.4% of the sample. The specimen was peripheral blood. The receptors here all came from an older man with acute or convalescent COVID-19.

This clone was seen a single time. The chain links TRBV11-2 to TRBJ1-1; D is unclear. V was trimmed by 1 base and J by 0 bases, leaving 6 bases between them. Germline V gene sequence: CDR1 SGHAT, CDR2 FQNNGV. This CDR3 has 14 residues. This CDR3 is CASSLGQMNTEAFF. CDR3 sequence (DNA): TGTGCCAGCAGCTTAGGGCAGATGAACACTGAAGCTTTCTTT.

This clone showed up just once. The chain joins TRBV28 to TRBJ1-6, with D tentatively TRBD1 (5 bases). Looked up from germline, CDR1 is MDHEN and CDR2 is SYDVKM. With 3 bases removed from V and 10 bases from J, the gap between germline ends came to 13 bases. The CDR3 consists of 14 residues. In DNA, the CDR3 is TGTGCCAGCAGTTTCGGGCGCCAGGGATCACCCCTCCACTTT. This sequence encodes CASSFGRQGSPLHF.

The chain couples TRBV19 to TRBJ2-3, with 7 nucleotides matching TRBD1. Germline V CDR1 and CDR2: LNHDA, SQIVND (reference sequence). This CDR3 comprises 15 residues. Germline trimming cut 7 bases from V and 1 base from J; bases unmatched to any gene: 8. In DNA, the CDR3 is TGTGCCAGTAAAGGGGGCAGCGGCGGCACAGATACGCAGTATTTT. Translation gives CASKGGSGGTDTQYF. Using reference TRBV19 and TRBJ2-3 for the parts outside the CDR3, the full variable domain is DGGITQSPKYLFRKEGQNVTLSCEQNLNHDAMYWYRQDPGQGLRLIYYSQIVNDFQKGDIAEGYSVSREKKESFPLTVTSAQKNPTAFYLCASKGGSGGTDTQYFGPGTRLTVL.

V gene TRBV19 combines with J gene TRBJ1-1, with 8 bases identical to TRBD1. V trimming: 5 bases; J trimming: 1 base; junction bases outside the gene matches: 6. Looked up from germline, CDR1 is LNHDA and CDR2 is SQIVND (reference sequence). This CDR3 spans 15 amino acids. The CDR3 is CASSRRGQGNTEAFF. As DNA, the CDR3 is TGTGCCAGTAGTCGCCGAGGACAGGGGAACACTGAAGCTTTCTTT.

V usage is TRBV6-5 and J usage is TRBJ1-4; 9 bases are shared with TRBD1. V lost 5 bases, J lost 7 bases, and 8 bases stayed unmatched. Germline V gene sequence: CDR1 MNHEY, CDR2 SVGAGI. The CDR3 loop spans 15 amino acids. CDR3: CASSTGQGGIEKLFF. CDR3 DNA sequence: TGTGCCAGCAGTACGGGACAGGGTGGGATTGAAAAACTGTTTTTT.

The chain employs TRBV28 and TRBJ2-1, with TRBD1 identical over 7 bases. Germline values: CDR1 MDHEN, CDR2 SYDVKM. This CDR3 spans 16 amino acids. V shed 6 bases and J 4 bases; nucleotides not matched to a gene: 12. In nucleotides, the CDR3 is TGTGCCAGCAGCCTCATCCTCGGGACAGATTACAATGAGCAGTTCTTC. This codes for CASSLILGTDYNEQFF.

J is TRBJ1-1 and V is TRBV6-2 or TRBV6-3, with a weak D call TRBD1 (6 bases). Germline lookup yields CDR1 MNHEY and CDR2 SVGEGT. Between the trimmed V and J ends, which lost 4 bases and 0 bases, there was a span of 21 bases. The CDR3 contains 18 residues. The CDR3 region is CASSSKMWTVTVNTEAFF. The CDR3 bases are TGTGCCAGCAGTTCCAAGATGTGGACAGTAACAGTGAACACTGAAGCTTTCTTT.

The chain carries TRBV7-2 and TRBJ2-4; a weak D match, TRBD2 (5 bases). V was cut by 4 bases and J by 2 bases, with 15 bases left in between. This CDR3 is 16 amino acids long. Germline CDR1 reads SGHTA; CDR2 reads FQGNSA. The CDR3 region is CASSSGPPGTKNIQYF. CDR3 in DNA: TGTGCCAGCAGCTCCGGCCCTCCGGGGACCAAAAACATTCAGTACTTC.

The rearrangement uses TRBV18 and TRBJ2-7, with a possible D match to TRBD2 (7 bases). The germline gives CDR1 KGHSH, CDR2 LQKENI. V was trimmed by 3 bases and J by 6 bases, leaving 12 bases between them. This CDR3 has 13 amino acids. The CDR3 nucleotides are TGTGCCAGCTCACCGGGGGGGCAGCGCGAGCAGTACTTC. It yields the protein CASSPGGQREQYF.

J is TRBJ1-1 and V is TRBV29-1; no definite D call. Germline V CDR1 and CDR2: SQVTM, ANQGSEA. V was clipped by 7 bases and J by 3 bases, with 12 bases between them. This CDR3 region has 12 residues. This CDR3 reads CSGGEVDTEAFF. CDR3 bases: TGCAGCGGGGGTGAGGTGGACACTGAAGCTTTCTTT.

This clone was counted a single time. The chain couples TRBV28 to TRBJ1-3; no firm D call. The CDR3 loop spans 11 amino acids. The V end was cut by 10 bases, the J end by 6 bases, with 10 bases between. Germline assignment: CDR1 MDHEN and CDR2 SYDVKM. CDR3 DNA sequence: TGTGCCACCCACACCCCAAACACCATATATTTT. This sequence encodes CATHTPNTIYF. The entire variable domain, with the rest obtained from reference TRBV28 and TRBJ1-3, is as follows: DVKVTQSSRYLVKRTGEKVFLECVQDMDHENMFWYRQDPGLGLRLIYFSYDVKMKEKGDIPEGYSVSREKKERFSLILESASTNQTSMYLCATHTPNTIYFGEGSWLTVV.

The chain is built from TRBV6-5 and TRBJ2-3, with TRBD1 as a possible D gene (5 bases). V lost 7 bases and J 2 bases, leaving 10 bases between the germline ends. This CDR3 contains 13 residues. The germline V gene encodes CDR1 MNHEY and CDR2 SVGAGI. The CDR3 loop is CASTREHTDTQYF. The DNA for the CDR3 is TGTGCCAGCACCAGGGAACACACAGATACGCAGTATTTT.

The chain combines TRBV30 with TRBJ2-1; 10 bases are shared with TRBD2. Germline values: CDR1 GTSNPN, CDR2 SVGIG (reference sequence). The CDR3 runs to 13 residues. V was pared by 4 bases and J by 6 bases, with 3 bases of the junction left unmatched. CDR3 amino acids: CAWMGLAPNEQFF. The CDR3 coding sequence is TGTGCCTGGATGGGACTAGCGCCCAATGAGCAGTTCTTC.

This sequence joins TRBV29-1 and TRBJ2-7; no clear D. This CDR3 is built from 13 residues. Per germline, CDR1 SQVTM and CDR2 ANQGSEA. Between the trimmed V and J ends, which lost 4 bases and 4 bases, there was a span of 14 bases. CDR3 nucleotides: TGCAGCGTTGCGCGGAGTAATGGGTACGAGCAGTACTTC. It encodes CSVARSNGYEQYF.

The chain recombines TRBV2 with TRBJ2-7, with 7 bases aligning to TRBD1. The germline gives CDR1 SNHLY, CDR2 FYNNEI. V shed 6 bases and J 5 bases; nucleotides not matched to a gene: 10. The CDR3 has 14 amino acids. The CDR3 DNA reads as TGTGCCAGCAGGGCCGAGGGGGCAGTACACGAGCAGTACTTC. Translation gives CASRAEGAVHEQYF.

In this sample, this clone turned up once. The chain combines TRBV7-9 with TRBJ2-7; 9 nucleotides line up with TRBD2. CDR1 is SEHNR, CDR2 FQNEAQ, per germline (reference sequence). The CDR3 is made up of 16 amino acids. Losses at the gene ends were 3 bases for V and 1 base for J; bases not matched to a gene: 7. The CDR3 DNA follows: TGTGCCAGCAGCTTCATGGGGACTAGCTTTTCCTACGAGCAGTACTTC. Encoded protein: CASSFMGTSFSYEQYF.

This clone occurred a few times. The chain couples TRBV28 to TRBJ1-4, with TRBD1 identical over 7 bases. J was trimmed by 8 bases and V by 1 base; bases with no gene match: 7. Germline V gene lookup returns CDR1 MDHEN and CDR2 SYDVKM. This CDR3 is 15 amino acids long. The DNA for the CDR3 is TGTGCCAGCAGTTTATCGTCAGGGGGTTTCGAAAAACTGTTTTTT. Protein: CASSLSSGGFEKLFF.

The chain links TRBV11-2 to TRBJ2-7, with 8 bases identical to TRBD1. J gave up 7 bases and V 4 bases, and 15 bases lay outside the gene matches. Germline CDR1 and CDR2: SGHAT and FQNNGV. The CDR3 totals 16 residues. This chain's CDR3 is CASSSLDREFIREQYF. The CDR3 region has the DNA TGTGCCAGCAGCTCTCTGGACAGGGAATTTATCCGGGAGCAGTACTTC.

CDR3 region: CASTNDRFPYEQYF. For the CDR3, the DNA is TGTGCCAGCACTAACGACAGGTTTCCCTACGAGCAGTACTTC. J is TRBJ2-7 and V is TRBV6-5, with D tentatively TRBD1 (6 bases). CDR3 length: 14 amino acids. Per germline, CDR1 MNHEY and CDR2 SVGAGI. The ends were cut back, 7 bases at V and 2 bases at J, with 15 bases in the middle.

The rearrangement joins TRBV3-1 (or the pseudogene TRBV3-2) to TRBJ2-3, with D tentatively TRBD1 (6 bases). CDR3 size: 16 residues. V was pared by 4 bases and J by 5 bases, with 19 bases between. CDR1 is LGHDT, CDR2 YNNKEL, per germline (reference sequence). Here the CDR3 reads CASSPGPGVSLDTQYF. The CDR3 DNA follows: TGTGCCAGCAGCCCAGGCCCAGGGGTTTCTTTAGATACGCAGTATTTT.

This clone has just one count. The gene calls are TRBV5-5 and TRBJ2-3; the match to TRBD2 covers 9 bases. With 5 bases clipped from V and 5 bases from J, the junction kept 12 bases outside the gene matches. The CDR3 covers 16 residues. Per the germline V gene, CDR1 is SGHKS and CDR2 is YYEKEE (reference sequence). Here the CDR3 reads CASRFPGVAGEDTQYF. CDR3 nucleotides: TGTGCCAGCAGGTTCCCTGGGGTAGCGGGAGAAGATACGCAGTATTTT.

This clone was detected once. The gene calls are TRBV7-8 and TRBJ2-5; D is unclear. The CDR3 is 13 residues long. V lost 5 bases, J lost 2 bases, and 9 bases lay in between. CDR1 and CDR2 (germline): SGHVS, FQNEAQ. Here the CDR3 DNA reads TGTGCCAGCAGCCGGGCGGAACAAGAGACCCAGTACTTC. Amino acid sequence: CASSRAEQETQYF.

The sample holds one count of this clone. The chain joins TRBV19 to TRBJ2-3; a weak D match, TRBD2 (5 bases). V was cut by 7 bases and J by 2 bases, with 10 bases left in between. The CDR3 length is 13 residues. Germline CDR1 reads LNHDA; CDR2 reads SQIVND (reference sequence). DNA of the CDR3: TGTGCCAGTACCCGGGGTGCCACAGATACGCAGTATTTT. Translating it yields CASTRGATDTQYF.

The rearrangement uses TRBV5-1 and TRBJ2-2, with D perhaps TRBD1 (6 bases). The germline gives CDR1 SGHRS, CDR2 YFSETQ. V lost 0 bases, J lost 5 bases, and 11 bases lay in between. The CDR3 is made up of 15 amino acids. The CDR3 reads CASSLDRVSTGELFF. CDR3 sequence (DNA): TGCGCCAGCAGCTTGGACAGGGTATCGACCGGGGAGCTGTTTTTT.

This sequence joins TRBV28 and TRBJ2-2, with D perhaps TRBD2 (6 bases). This CDR3 contains 14 residues. V lost 1 base to trimming and J lost 4 bases, with 7 bases between them. CDR1 MDHEN and CDR2 SYDVKM come from the germline V gene. CDR3 residues: CASSLSAGTGELFF. The CDR3 bases are TGTGCCAGCAGTTTATCAGCGGGCACCGGGGAGCTGTTTTTT.

The gene calls are TRBV5-1 and TRBJ2-3; TRBD2 matches 10 bases. The ends lost 1 base at V and 2 bases at J; junction bases unmatched: 1. CDR3 length: 15 amino acids. The germline gives CDR1 SGHRS, CDR2 YFSETQ. CDR3 residues: CASSLTSGITDTQYF. CDR3 DNA: TGCGCCAGCAGCTTGACTAGCGGGATCACAGATACGCAGTATTTT.

V and J are TRBV15 and TRBJ1-5; possible D gene TRBD1, 5 bases. V was cut by 4 bases and J by 3 bases, with 10 bases left in between. This CDR3 contains 14 residues. CDR1 LNHNV and CDR2 YYDKDF come from the germline V gene (reference sequence). The CDR3 bases are TGTGCCACCAGCAAAGACAGTTACAATCAGCCCCAGCATTTT. Translating gives CATSKDSYNQPQHF.